This T cell receptor beta chain originates from a study of graft-versus-host responses after intestinal transplantation. About the research overall: Multivisceral, liver-intestinal, or isolated intestinal grafts went to recipients.

Sequenced by immunoSEQ multiplex PCR; TCRdb stores in-frame clones only, minus some. The top ten clones hold about 0.3% of a sample with tens of thousands of clones, 80% to 95% of them seen once. With 5 bases removed from V and 1 base from J, the gap between germline ends came to 12 bases. CDR3 length: 15 residues. CDR1 and CDR2 from the germline V gene are SGHRS and YFSETQ. Study outcomes and limitations: Analysis identified GvH clones in recipient marrow, with some appearing first in ileum or blood. Patients who carried graft-donor T cell macrochimerism also had high graft-versus-host to host-versus-graft clonal ratios in their allografts.

Of note for this clone: Its matching antigen is unknown.

The gene calls are TRBV5-1 and TRBJ2-2; D perhaps matches TRBD1 (6 bases). The source material was unstimulated CD4+ T cells sorted from spleen or lymph node cells, sampled before intestinal transplant. The clonotype originates from a human donor who received an intestinal transplant. As DNA, the CDR3 is TGCGCCAGCAGTAGCAGGGGCGAGAACACCGGGGAGCTGTTTTTT. Its protein is CASSSRGENTGELFF.